This T cell receptor (beta chain) is drawn from a study of T-cell reconstitution after alpha-beta-depleted transplantation in children. Study-wide results and limits: The authors attributed T-cell counts and diversity one year after transplant mostly to newly produced T cells. Diversity of TCRbeta at day 60 was high in some patients, arising from surviving recipient T cells and thymic progenitors.

Unique molecular identifiers were used in preparing the TCRbeta library. TCRdb used MiXCR to reprocess the PCR reads, holding one entry per CDR3 protein. The table lists fewer than 700,000 distinct CDR3 sequences, over 10% of them singletons, with around 2% in the top ten. Trimming left V 8 bases short and J 0 bases short, with 14 bases between. The CDR3 loop spans 14 amino acids. Germline CDR1 reads SGHVS; CDR2 reads FQNEAQ. A remark on this clonotype: What it recognizes is unknown.

This rearrangement joins TRBV7-8 to TRBJ2-7; D might be TRBD2 (5 bases). This clonotype was sampled from a male patient under 18 who had a stem cell transplant for acute myeloid leukemia, so the T cells may come from the graft donor. The sequencing here drew on PBMCs, mostly from graft donor cells, taken 360 days after TCRalphabeta/CD19-depleted stem cell transplant. CDR3 coding DNA: TGTGCCAGCTCTCCCCGGACTGACTCCTACGAGCAGTACTTC. Translation: CASSPRTDSYEQYF.